The entry below describes one T cell receptor (beta chain). V dropped 4 bases and J dropped 1 base, with 11 bases sitting between them. This CDR3 region has 14 residues. Germline V gene lookup returns CDR1 SGHDT and CDR2 YYEEEE. These data originate in a study of T cells after posttransplantation cyclophosphamide. Repertoires were generated with immunoSEQ multiplex PCR, while TCRdb's copy carries only in-frame clones and drops some. The sample has roughly 21,000 clones, 95% to 99% seen once. V is TRBV5-6 and J is TRBJ2-5, with D uncertain. Sequenced material: naive CD8+ T cells sorted from PBMCs. The receptor's source is a man aged 35 to 55 in good health, CMV-negative, and a related stem cell transplant donor. The CDR3 DNA reads TGTGCCAGCAGCCCCTTGACGGGCCAAGAGACCCAGTACTTC. This sequence encodes CASSPLTGQETQYF. Filled out from reference TRBV5-6 and TRBJ2-5, the complete variable domain reads DAGVTQSPTHLIKTRGQQVTLRCSPKSGHDTVSWYQQALGQGPQFIFQYYEEEERQRGNFPDRFSGHQFPNYSSELNVNALLLGDSALYLCASSPLTGQETQYFGPGTRLLVL.